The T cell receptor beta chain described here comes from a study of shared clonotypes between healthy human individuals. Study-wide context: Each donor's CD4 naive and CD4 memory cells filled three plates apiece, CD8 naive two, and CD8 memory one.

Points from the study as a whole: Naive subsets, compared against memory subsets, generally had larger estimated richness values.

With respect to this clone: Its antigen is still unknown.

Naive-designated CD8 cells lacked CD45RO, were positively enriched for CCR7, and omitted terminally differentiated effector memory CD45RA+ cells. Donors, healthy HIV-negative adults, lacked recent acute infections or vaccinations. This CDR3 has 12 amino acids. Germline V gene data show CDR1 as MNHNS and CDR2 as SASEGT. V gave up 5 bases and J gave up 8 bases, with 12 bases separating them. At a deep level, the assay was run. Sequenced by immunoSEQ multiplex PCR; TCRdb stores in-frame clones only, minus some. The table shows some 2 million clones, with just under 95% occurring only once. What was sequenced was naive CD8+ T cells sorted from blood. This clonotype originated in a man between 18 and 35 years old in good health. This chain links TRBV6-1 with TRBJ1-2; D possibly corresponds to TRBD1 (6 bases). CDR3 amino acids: CASSSTGKGYTF. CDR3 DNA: TGTGCCAGCAGTTCGACAGGCAAAGGCTACACCTTC.